The subject of this entry is one T cell receptor (beta chain). TCRdb used MiXCR to reprocess the PCR reads, holding one entry per CDR3 protein. This table has about 93,000 distinct CDR3 sequences, about 48% appearing once. This sample is part of a study of CDR3 diversity in severe acne. Trimming took 1 base from V and 3 from J, leaving 4 bases between them. The germline V gene has CDR1 DFQATT and CDR2 SNEGSKA (reference sequence). The CDR3 length is 12 residues. The sample taken for sequencing was blood. J is TRBJ1-3 and V is TRBV20-1, with unresolved D. The TCR was taken from a male donor in good health, serving as a control. As DNA, the CDR3 is TGCAGTGCTAGAGGGGGTGGAAACACCATATATTTT. Translating it yields CSARGGGNTIYF.